This TCR beta chain came from a study of T cells after yellow fever vaccination. The study, taken as a whole, reports: There was a possibility that FACS-sorted repertoires contained abundant clonotypes contaminating from the bulk population. Compared with primary, the secondary response was weaker and peaked at day 5, not 15.

V gave up 9 bases and J gave up 2 bases, with 10 bases separating them. The CDR3 contains 12 residues. The germline gives CDR1 LNHDA, CDR2 SQIVND (reference sequence). Regarding this clonotype: Its antigen is still unknown.

A universal primer site and UMIs were added as TCR cDNA was made by 5'RACE template switching. A single record per CDR3 protein comes from TCRdb applying MiXCR to the 5' RACE reads. The data hold approximately 550,000 distinct CDR3 sequences, with 13% observed a single time. The chain links TRBV19 to TRBJ1-2, with D unclear. This receptor was identified in a man aged 25 to 40 who received the YFV17D yellow fever vaccine. This sample comprised PBMCs, obtained on the day of the yellow fever booster vaccination. The CDR3 DNA sequence: TGTGCCAGCACGAACACGAACTATGGCTACACCTTC. Amino acids: CASTNTNYGYTF.